This TCR beta chain was captured in a study of immune cell composition in non-small cell lung cancer (dated by TCRdb to about 2017). About the study as a whole: Histologic subtype, mainly lung adenocarcinoma or squamous cell carcinoma, was assigned on the basis of H&E together with p63, CK5, Napsin A and TTF-1 immunohistochemistry. Adaptive Biotechnologies TCR-beta sequencing was carried out on some 36 paired NSCLC tumour and non-adjacent lung specimens, as well as on approximately 25 tumour-only specimens. Supplementary cohort #1 consisted of some eleven lung adenocarcinoma cases with paired tumour/lung TCR-beta sequencing and with TIL populations generated to assess tumour reactivity. Several tumour specimens with TCR-beta data were rare histological subtypes and were excluded from the subtype comparisons.

The table lists this clone with a few counts. It lacks a known antigen. Base quality data are lacking; no much larger clone is found one base away. The CDR3 runs 13 amino acids, cysteine and phenylalanine included. Only the CDR3 DNA is retained, 39 bases long and in frame from the first base. The V end loses 4 bases and the J end loses 4 bases, and a stretch of 9 bases separates them. CDR1 ENHRY and CDR2 SYGVKD are derived from the germline V gene. The research as a whole found: Lung squamous cell carcinoma tumours had significantly higher Top 10 clone scores and productive clonality than lung adenocarcinoma tumours. The reactivity cohort included only 9 to 10 cases, and whether tumour-reactive clones share sequences with the dominant in vivo tumour-associated clones was not shown. Nearly half of NSCLC cases had tumour-associated clones >0.5%, with more than 70% of squamous carcinomas showing such clones compared with 30% to 40% of adenocarcinomas. Across around nine adenocarcinoma cases, TIL tumour reactivity correlated strongly with maximal tumour-associated clone frequency but not with overall clonality. Smoking pack-years did not significantly correlate with tumour TCR-beta clonality.

TCR-beta CDR3 regions were amplified from genomic DNA by a two-step multiplex PCR, with the second step adding Illumina-compatible adaptors. TCR-beta immunosequencing was carried out on an Illumina platform through the commercial immunoSEQ service. The original methods were these. Repertoires were described by productive clonality and by Top 10 Clones, which is the percentage of T-cell templates coming from the ten most frequent sequences. Values of productive clonality ranged from 0 to 1, with a monoclonal population indicated by a value of 1. Tumour-associated clones were defined as sequences comprising at least 0.1% of tumour T-cell templates but absent from matched non-adjacent lung, identified via log10 scatter plots. Analyses were done in GraphPad Prism7 and R, with Student's t-tests for two-group comparisons, ANOVA for stages, and linear regression for relationships. What TCRdb holds here is the immuneACCESS table cut down to in-frame rearrangements. Part of the clones is not present; checked against another copy, under half of the missing clones reflect an unresolved V gene, and the others are unexplained. That table gives V, J and clone size, and the DNA gave D and trimming. The sample records around 9,700 clones, around 68% of which are singletons. The ten largest clones add up to roughly 8.3% of the sample.

From frozen aliquots of unsorted single-cell suspensions, genomic DNA was isolated using the QIAamp DNA kit. Surgically resected non-small cell lung cancer tissue was used for the tumour samples. Tissues were received within 2 hours of resection and processed immediately into single-cell suspensions. Tissue was mechanically dissociated and enzymatically digested with DNase I, collagenase I and hyaluronidase for roughly 30 minutes at 37 °C, then filtered and RBC-lysed. The chain is encoded by TRBV10-3 joined to TRBJ2-3, with no confidently assigned D gene. Sample: lung tumor tissue. The TCR comes from a human donor with non-small cell lung cancer. Here is the DNA: TGTGCCATCAGTGGAGGTAGATCAGATACGCAGTATTTT. The resulting protein is CAISGGRSDTQYF.